This TCR beta chain was identified in a study of OX40 agonist ivuxolimab in advanced cancers. With 1 base removed from V and 4 bases from J, the gap between germline ends came to 7 bases. The CDR3 contains 13 residues. CDR1 is MDHEN, CDR2 SYDVKM, per germline. Using immunoSEQ multiplex PCR, the repertoire was profiled, and TCRdb retains in-frame clones only, with some absent. Found here are some 60,000 clones, 75% to 95% of them singletons; the top ten hold 14%. Sequencing was performed on CD4+ or CD8+ T cells sorted from blood, taken in a trial of the OX40 agonist ivuxolimab. V is TRBV28 and J is TRBJ1-2, with D perhaps matching TRBD1 (5 bases). This TCR was recovered from an adult with an advanced solid tumor such as melanoma, head and neck, liver or kidney cancer. CDR3 loop: CASSLLGVYGYTF. The CDR3 DNA follows: TGTGCCAGCAGTTTATTGGGGGTCTATGGCTACACCTTC.